This T cell receptor (beta chain) is drawn from a study of T cell repertoires in aging, cancer and after chemotherapy. Study background: Donor ages fell into six groups from 30 or younger up to 70 or older. The whole study produced a dataset of about 8.8 million TCR reads.

Rearranged V-D-J TRB sequences were amplified with a mixed TRB-A/B primer pool. TCRdb redid the calling of the multiplex PCR reads with MiXCR, one entry per CDR3 protein. Here the sample spans over 4,500 distinct CDR3 sequences, around 42% being singletons. General study points: Healthy donors lost TCR diversity with age mainly through richness, cancer patients through richness and evenness. In each cancer cohort, median generation probability increased across chemotherapy, suggesting thymic output rebounded.

The template was genomic DNA from peripheral blood, not RNA. This clonotype was found a few times. What it binds is not known. This sequence originates from a human donor in good health. Input material: blood.

Here the CDR3 DNA reads TGTGCCAGTAGTGCCCTCACAGGGGCCACAGATACGCAGTATTTT. This translates into CASSALTGATDTQYF. The J gene is TRBJ2-3, the V gene TRBV19, with TRBD1 matching 7 bases. The CDR3 is 15 amino acids. J was trimmed by 2 bases and V by 5 bases; bases with no gene match: 7. CDR1 is LNHDA, CDR2 SQIVND, per germline (reference sequence).